What follows are 20 T cell receptor beta chains derived from one specimen sequenced in a study of blood T cells in healthy people across ages. Primers used in a second PCR of about 6 to 11 cycles were a sample-barcoded 5' primer and a J-beta primer mix. One entry per CDR3 protein results from TCRdb running MiXCR on the 5' RACE reads. The sample shows around 500,000 distinct CDR3 sequences, 45% to 55% of them seen only once. What was sequenced was blood. These receptors were taken from a man older than 75 in good health.

This clonotype has a single count. The CDR3, as DNA: TGTGCCAGCAGTACAGGGGGACAGGGCGCCCTCTACACCTTC. Translation gives CASSTGGQGALYTF. This sequence joins TRBV28 and TRBJ1-2; 9 bases align to TRBD1. This CDR3 has 14 residues. Germline trimming cut 5 bases from V and 10 bases from J; bases unmatched to any gene: 11. In germline, CDR1 is MDHEN, CDR2 SYDVKM.

The V gene is TRBV5-4, the J gene TRBJ1-4; 7 bases line up with TRBD1. V lost 4 bases, J lost 10 bases, and 10 bases stayed unmatched. The CDR3 spans 14 residues. Looked up from germline, CDR1 is SGHNT and CDR2 is YYREEE (reference sequence). For the CDR3, the DNA is TGTGCCAGCAGCCCCGAGACAGGGCGACGAAAACTGTTTTTT. Translation gives CASSPETGRRKLFF. Complete variable domain (other parts from reference TRBV5-4 and TRBJ1-4): ETGVTQSPTHLIKTRGQQVTLRCSSQSGHNTVSWYQQALGQGPQFIFQYYREEENGRGNFPPRFSGLQFPNYSSELNVNALELDDSALYLCASSPETGRRKLFFGSGTQLSVL.

This clonotype has a handful of counts. This rearrangement joins TRBV11-3 to TRBJ2-2; D perhaps matches TRBD1 (6 bases). The germline V and J ends were trimmed by 1 base and 2 bases, with 11 bases remaining between them. Looked up from germline, CDR1 is SGHNT and CDR2 is YENEEA. The CDR3 is 16 residues long. The CDR3 region is CASSLGPGENTGELFF. The CDR3 region has the DNA TGTGCCAGCAGCTTAGGGCCAGGGGAAAACACCGGGGAGCTGTTTTTT.

The chain links TRBV7-9 to TRBJ2-1; 13 nucleotides agree with TRBD2. The CDR3 sequence is 16 residues long. CDR1 is SEHNR, CDR2 FQNEAQ, per germline (reference sequence). The V gene end was trimmed by 5 bases and the J gene end by 8 bases; junction bases not matched to a gene: 9. The CDR3 sequence: CASSETGTSGADEQFF. The DNA of the CDR3 is TGTGCCAGCAGCGAAACCGGGACTAGCGGGGCCGATGAGCAGTTCTTC.

This chain links TRBV6-5 with TRBJ2-2; 11 bases are a match to TRBD2. From germline, CDR1 is MNHEY and CDR2 SVGAGI. With 6 bases clipped from V and 6 bases from J, the junction kept 6 bases outside the gene matches. The CDR3 loop spans 15 amino acids. Written as DNA, the CDR3 is TGTGCCAGCAGACTGGGACTAGCGGAGGCCGGGGAGCTGTTTTTT. It codes for CASRLGLAEAGELFF.

This rearrangement joins TRBV7-2 to TRBJ1-2; 7 bases map to TRBD1. The V gene's germline CDR1 is SGHTA and CDR2 FQGNSA. With 0 bases clipped from V and 6 bases from J, the junction kept 10 bases outside the gene matches. The CDR3 has 16 amino acids. The CDR3 loop reads CASSLAGTLTGDGYTF. DNA for the CDR3: TGTGCCAGCAGCTTAGCGGGCACCCTCACAGGGGATGGCTACACCTTC.

This clonotype was seen only a few times. The chain has TRBV7-9 and TRBJ2-1; D call uncertain. The germline gives CDR1 SEHNR, CDR2 FQNEAQ (reference sequence). V was pared by 3 bases and J by 9 bases, with 18 bases between. The CDR3 runs to 15 residues. The CDR3: CASSLFGQTLSEQFF. Written as DNA, the CDR3 is TGTGCCAGCAGCTTGTTTGGGCAAACGTTAAGTGAGCAGTTCTTC. Filled out from reference TRBV7-9 and TRBJ2-1, the complete variable domain reads DTGVSQNPRHKITKRGQNVTFRCDPISEHNRLYWYRQTLGQGPEFLTYFQNEAQLEKSRLLSDRFSAERPKGSFSTLEIQRTEQGDSAMYLCASSLFGQTLSEQFFGPGTRLTVL.

The chain joins TRBV20-1 to TRBJ2-7, with TRBD2 matching 7 bases. Germline assignment: CDR1 DFQATT and CDR2 SNEGSKA (reference sequence). The CDR3 totals 15 residues. V lost 0 bases and J lost 2; bases outside the gene matches: 7. For the CDR3, the DNA is TGCAGTGCTAGAGATCTGGGGGGGGGAACCTACGAGCAGTACTTC. Protein: CSARDLGGGTYEQYF.

V is TRBV7-9 and J is TRBJ2-7, with TRBD1 matching 8 bases. The germline V gene encodes CDR1 SEHNR and CDR2 FQNEAQ (reference sequence). There are 13 residues in the CDR3. V gave up 4 bases and J gave up 3 bases; unmatched junction bases: 2. The CDR3 DNA sequence: TGTGCCAGCAGCTGTACAGGGGGCTACGAGCAGTACTTC. Translated, it gives CASSCTGGYEQYF.

This clonotype was seen a handful of times. The chain links TRBV4-2 to TRBJ2-7; the D is unclear. V gave up 0 bases and J gave up 7 bases, with 16 bases separating them. This CDR3 spans 15 amino acids. The germline V gene has CDR1 LGHNA and CDR2 YNFKEQ. The CDR3 DNA is TGTGCCAGCAGCCAAGACGGCACCATAGTGTCGGAGCAGTACTTC. Translation gives CASSQDGTIVSEQYF.

CDR3 in DNA: TGTGCCAGCAGCTCTATGAACACTGAAGCTTTCTTT. Translated, it gives CASSSMNTEAFF. The gene calls are TRBV7-9 and TRBJ1-1; D gene unclear. The germline CDR1 and CDR2 sequences are SEHNR and FQNEAQ (reference sequence). There are 12 residues in the CDR3. Trimming left V 4 bases short and J 0 bases short, with 3 bases between.

The rearrangement links TRBV20-1 to TRBJ1-2; D unresolved. In germline, CDR1 is DFQATT, CDR2 SNEGSKA (reference sequence). Trimming cost V 5 bases and J 7 bases, with 14 bases left between them. CDR3 length: 12 amino acids. This CDR3 is CSASRSTPGYTF. The CDR3 DNA follows: TGCAGTGCTTCCCGGTCCACCCCTGGCTACACCTTC.

This clonotype appeared a single time. The rearrangement joins TRBV24-1 to TRBJ2-1; D ambiguous. The CDR3 runs to 13 residues. The V end lost 6 bases, the J end lost 5 bases, and 10 bases lay between the germline ends. Looked up from germline, CDR1 is KGHDR and CDR2 is SFDVKD. Written as DNA, the CDR3 is TGTGCCACCAGTCTGTCAGGAAACAATGAGCAGTTCTTC. Amino acids: CATSLSGNNEQFF.

This clonotype was recorded only once. This sequence joins TRBV20-1 and TRBJ2-5; possible D gene TRBD1, 6 bases. V shed 4 bases and J shed 1 base, with 13 bases lying between them. The CDR3 is 14 residues long. Germline CDR1 is DFQATT and CDR2 is SNEGSKA (reference sequence). The CDR3 sequence is CSATLDSGQETQYF. The CDR3 coding sequence is TGCAGTGCTACCTTGGACAGTGGCCAAGAGACCCAGTACTTC.

This clonotype was detected only a few times. The chain couples TRBV11-1 to TRBJ2-2; D remains unclear. Looked up from germline, CDR1 is SGHAT and CDR2 is FQDESV (reference sequence). The V end lost 3 bases, the J end lost 8 bases, and 13 bases lay between the germline ends. The CDR3 runs 14 residues. The CDR3 spells CASSLGSATGELFF. CDR3 coding DNA: TGTGCCAGCAGCTTGGGGTCCGCGACGGGGGAGCTGTTTTTT.

This clonotype turned up a few times. The chain employs TRBV6-2 or TRBV6-3 and TRBJ2-1; perhaps D is TRBD1 or TRBD2 (5 bases each). Germline CDR1 is MNHEY and CDR2 is SVGEGT. This CDR3 region has 15 residues. V lost 10 bases to trimming and J lost 3 bases, with 19 bases between them. The CDR3 coding sequence is TGTGCCACCAGACTGGGGCTAGCAGGCTACAATGAGCAGTTCTTC. This codes for CATRLGLAGYNEQFF.

V and J are TRBV7-2 and TRBJ2-7; TRBD1 or TRBD2 may be the D gene (5 bases each). V was cut by 4 bases and J by 9 bases, with 22 bases left in between. This CDR3 has 15 amino acids. In germline, CDR1 is SGHTA, CDR2 FQGNSA. Here the CDR3 DNA reads TGTGCCAGCAGCTCAAGGGGACCCGACACCTCCGGGCAGTACTTC. Its protein is CASSSRGPDTSGQYF.

This clonotype showed up just a few times. The V and J genes are TRBV5-1 and TRBJ2-5; 9 bases align to TRBD1. Germline V gene data show CDR1 as SGHRS and CDR2 as YFSETQ. This CDR3 has 14 amino acids. J lost 5 bases, V lost 4 bases, and 6 bases had no gene match. The CDR3 here is CASSAQGAWETQYF. DNA for the CDR3: TGCGCCAGCAGCGCACAGGGGGCTTGGGAGACCCAGTACTTC.

This clonotype was recorded a few times. The chain carries TRBV7-3 and TRBJ2-1; TRBD2 might be the D (5 bases). With 3 bases removed from V and 0 bases from J, the gap between germline ends came to 9 bases. The CDR3 length is 15 residues. CDR1 and CDR2 from the germline V gene are SGHTA and FQGTGA. Written as DNA, the CDR3 is TGTGCCAGCAGCTTGGAGGCCAGCTCCTACAATGAGCAGTTCTTC. The encoded protein is CASSLEASSYNEQFF.

The V call is TRBV29-1, the J call TRBJ2-2; D call uncertain. CDR3 length: 13 residues. Trimming pared 4 bases from V and 1 base from J, leaving 7 bases between. CDR1 and CDR2 (germline): SQVTM, ANQGSEA. CDR3 DNA sequence: TGCAGCGTTGTGGGCGTGAACACCGGGGAGCTGTTTTTT. Protein product: CSVVGVNTGELFF.